This T cell receptor (beta chain) was identified in a study of response to subunit inactivated influenza vaccine listed by TCRdb under 2018. Looking at the study overall: To follow how T cells responded to a trivalent subunit inactivated influenza vaccine, the researchers relied on deep quantitative profiling of the T cell receptor repertoire.

Worth noting for this clonotype: The specificity of this receptor is unknown. Qualities for individual bases were not recorded, and no much larger clone is one base off.

General study outcomes and caveats: The authors proposed that each seasonal influenza vaccination may bring in only a limited number of new T cells.

From cysteine to phenylalanine, the CDR3 is 15 amino acids long. Solely the CDR3 DNA is kept, with 45 bases framed from the first base. The germline ends are 15 bases apart after V is trimmed by 4 bases and J by 2 bases. Via the germline V gene (reference sequence), CDR1 is DFQATT and CDR2 SNEGSKA. Libraries were prepared through RT-PCR. The sequencer was an Illumina HiSeq 2500. Through fastp at Q25 and MiXCR, TCRdb rebuilt clones from the public reads, retaining in-frame beta chains. When rows share a CDR3 protein, they turn into one entry using the most common DNA and genes. The sample profile shows 450,000 to 600,000 distinct CDR3 sequences; roughly 7.6% of them were found once. The biggest ten clones account for around 13% of the sample.

The TCR sequence derives from a man between 50 and 69 years old who received an inactivated influenza vaccine. Donor details come from another sample of the same person, matched by shared clones. The rearranged segments are TRBV20-1 and TRBJ1-5; TRBD1 is perhaps the D gene, given 6 matching bases. The input for sequencing was PBMCs from blood, taken 23 months after vaccination. The DNA sequence reads TGCAGTGCTAAAGGGGGGAGTCGGGGCAATCAGCCCCAGCATTTT. This gives the protein CSAKGGSRGNQPQHF.